A single sample is the source of the 4 T cell receptor beta chains below, sequenced in a study of Ad26.COV2.S vaccination and SARS-CoV-2 variants. Specified treatment: some 20 received Ad26.COV2.S at low or high dose, single or two shots; roughly 5 received placebo; per-sample allocation not given. Collection of samples fell on day 63 after the first vaccine or placebo injection. Produced via immunoSEQ multiplex PCR; TCRdb's table is partial and in-frame only. The top ten clones hold 5% of a sample with roughly 300,000 clones, about 89% of them seen once. The sequences come from peripheral blood, collected in a trial of Ad26.COV2.S vaccine versus placebo. These receptor sequences come from a person aged 18-65 years who received the Ad26.COV2.S COVID-19 vaccine or a placebo.

The table lists this clone with a few counts. The V call is TRBV7-9, the J call TRBJ2-5; 7 bases match TRBD1. The CDR3 loop spans 14 amino acids. The germline V gene has CDR1 SEHNR and CDR2 FQNEAQ (reference sequence). The trim removed 2 bases at V and 1 base at J, leaving 1 base unmatched. CDR3 nucleotide sequence: TGTGCCAGCAGCTTAAGGGGGCCCCAAGAGACCCAGTACTTC. Amino acids: CASSLRGPQETQYF.

J is TRBJ2-2 and V is TRBV3-1 (or the pseudogene TRBV3-2); 9 positions agree with TRBD1. Germline V lookup: CDR1 LGHDT, CDR2 YNNKEL (reference sequence). The CDR3 totals 17 residues. V shed 3 bases and J 4 bases; nucleotides not matched to a gene: 9. CDR3 bases: TGTGCCAGCAGCCACTTCACAGGGGGCGATGGCACCGGGGAGCTGTTTTTT. Amino acid sequence: CASSHFTGGDGTGELFF.

This clone was seen a few times. The chain uses TRBV9 and TRBJ2-5; 12 bases match TRBD2. The germline CDR1 and CDR2 sequences are SGDLS and YYNGEE. CDR3 length equals 15 residues. The junction had 6 bases not matched to a gene; V was cut back by 4 bases and J by 5 bases. The CDR3 bases are TGTGCCAGCAGCAGATCGACTAGCGGGAGCGAGACCCAGTACTTC. It translates to CASSRSTSGSETQYF.

The V gene is TRBV25-1, the J gene TRBJ1-1; 7 bases line up with TRBD1. The germline gives CDR1 MGHDK, CDR2 SYGVNS. Germline trimming cut 4 bases from V and 4 bases from J; bases unmatched to any gene: 9. The length of the CDR3 is 15 residues. Here the CDR3 reads CASSVSRGPGTEAFF. CDR3 coding DNA: TGTGCCAGCAGTGTCTCTAGGGGGCCCGGCACTGAAGCTTTCTTT.